Listed here are 17 T cell receptor beta chains from one sample, sequenced in a study of T cells in Graves' hyperthyroidism and ophthalmopathy. Amplified TCR beta CDR3 regions came from RNA transcripts. Primed by the HTBI set, a first-round RT-PCR was run on the TCR CDR3. TCRdb reanalysed the multiplex PCR reads using MiXCR and keeps one entry per CDR3 protein. The sample records 300,000 to 350,000 distinct CDR3 sequences, approximately 15% being singletons. The sequencing input was blood. Receptors originate from a woman aged 25 to 45 with Graves' hyperthyroidism.

This clonotype was seen ten or more times. The chain couples TRBV11-2 to TRBJ2-1; D could derive from TRBD1 or TRBD2 (6 bases each). V shed 5 bases and J shed 2 bases, with 16 bases lying between them. Germline V CDR1 and CDR2: SGHAT, FQNNGV. This CDR3 is 16 amino acids long. The CDR3 loop reads CASSRGGIAAYNEQFF. DNA of the CDR3: TGTGCCAGCAGCAGAGGGGGGATAGCGGCCTACAATGAGCAGTTCTTC.

This clonotype has at least ten counts. V is TRBV2 and J is TRBJ2-1; possibly TRBD2 for D (6 bases). V shed 8 bases and J shed 5 bases, with 10 bases lying between them. The CDR3 has 12 amino acids. Germline V CDR1 and CDR2: SNHLY, FYNNEI. CDR3 sequence: CASDGSNNEQFF. The CDR3 DNA reads as TGTGCCAGCGACGGGAGCAACAATGAGCAGTTCTTC.

This clonotype was counted a few times. The chain uses TRBV25-1 and TRBJ2-6; possible D gene TRBD2, 5 bases. The germline V gene encodes CDR1 MGHDK and CDR2 SYGVNS. There are 13 residues in the CDR3. Here the CDR3 reads CVTRGPGANVLTF. The CDR3 DNA is TGTGTCACAAGAGGGCCTGGGGCCAACGTCCTGACTTTC.

At least ten counts were recorded for this clonotype. The chain joins TRBV6-1 to TRBJ2-5; no definite D call. The CDR3 covers 15 residues. The V and J ends lost 6 bases and 5 bases respectively, with 19 bases between them. Germline CDR1 MNHNS, CDR2 SASEGT. The CDR3 loop reads CASRAPVAVGETQYF. CDR3 nucleotide sequence: TGTGCCAGCAGGGCGCCGGTGGCAGTGGGGGAGACCCAGTACTTC.

Ten or more counts support this clonotype. The CDR3 DNA reads TGTGCCAGCAGGCAGAAGATGGCCGGGACCTCACTTAACTATGGCTACACCTTC. Protein sequence: CASRQKMAGTSLNYGYTF. The chain couples TRBV6-1 to TRBJ1-2, with D perhaps TRBD1 (5 bases). Germline V CDR1 and CDR2: MNHNS, SASEGT. The V end lost 6 bases, the J end lost 1 base, and 24 bases lay between the germline ends. The CDR3 sequence is 18 residues long.

This clonotype has more than one count but fewer than ten. The chain uses TRBV30 and TRBJ2-3, with 10 nucleotides matching TRBD2. Germline values: CDR1 GTSNPN, CDR2 SVGIG (reference sequence). The ends lost 0 bases at V and 1 base at J; junction bases unmatched: 4. The CDR3 sequence is 16 residues long. CDR3 sequence (DNA): TGTGCCTGGAGTGTACCGAGCGGGAGGGGCACAGATACGCAGTATTTT. Amino acid sequence: CAWSVPSGRGTDTQYF.

The genes are TRBV5-1 and TRBJ1-3; 8 nucleotides agree with TRBD1. V shed 2 bases, J shed 7 bases, and the junction held 11 bases outside the gene matches. The germline V gene has CDR1 SGHRS and CDR2 YFSETQ. This CDR3 comprises 16 residues. The CDR3 reads CASSLKMGQEVNTIYF. Written as DNA, the CDR3 is TGCGCCAGCAGCTTAAAAATGGGACAGGAGGTGAACACCATATATTTT.

The V gene is TRBV6-1, the J gene TRBJ2-1, with 10 bases lining up with TRBD1. The V segment lost 5 bases and the J segment 2 bases; nucleotides outside the gene matches: 3. This CDR3 spans 15 amino acids. Germline assignment: CDR1 MNHNS and CDR2 SASEGT. In DNA form, the CDR3 reads TGTGCCAGCAGTTCCGGACAGGGGGCCTACAATGAGCAGTTCTTC. It codes for CASSSGQGAYNEQFF.

This clonotype occurred many times. This sequence joins TRBV28 and TRBJ1-2; D unresolved. V lost 4 bases and J lost 6, with 3 bases in between. The germline V gene has CDR1 MDHEN and CDR2 SYDVKM. The CDR3 loop spans 10 amino acids. This chain's CDR3 is CASSSDGYTF. CDR3 DNA sequence: TGTGCCAGCAGTTCGGATGGCTACACCTTC.

There are many counts of this clonotype. J is TRBJ2-1 and V is TRBV28; TRBD2 is a possible D gene (6 bases). Trimming took 4 bases from V and 6 from J, leaving 13 bases between them. There are 14 residues in the CDR3. From germline, CDR1 is MDHEN and CDR2 SYDVKM. In DNA form, the CDR3 reads TGTGCCAGCAGTTCCGGACTAATGGGCAATGAGCAGTTCTTC. Translation: CASSSGLMGNEQFF. The full variable domain, rest sourced from reference TRBV28 and TRBJ2-1, is DVKVTQSSRYLVKRTGEKVFLECVQDMDHENMFWYRQDPGLGLRLIYFSYDVKMKEKGDIPEGYSVSREKKERFSLILESASTNQTSMYLCASSSGLMGNEQFFGPGTRLTVL.

This clonotype was seen more than once but under ten times. V gene TRBV6-1 combines with J gene TRBJ2-7, with D perhaps matching TRBD1 (6 bases). This CDR3 has 14 residues. Germline CDR1 and CDR2: MNHNS and SASEGT. V gave up 4 bases and J gave up 4 bases, with 14 bases separating them. CDR3 region: CASSGTGLGYEQYF. As DNA, the CDR3 is TGTGCCAGCAGTGGTACAGGGCTGGGGTACGAGCAGTACTTC.

This clonotype has a count of ten or more. The rearrangement joins TRBV7-2 to TRBJ1-6, with D perhaps TRBD1 (5 bases). The V gene lost 4 bases and the J gene lost 10 bases, with 26 bases spanning the gap. The length of the CDR3 is 18 residues. The germline gives CDR1 SGHTA, CDR2 FQGNSA. The CDR3 sequence: CASSSVLAHRDGRSPLHF. The DNA for the CDR3 is TGTGCCAGCAGCTCCGTCTTGGCCCACCGGGACGGACGGTCACCCCTCCACTTT. The full variable domain, its missing parts supplied by reference TRBV7-2 and TRBJ1-6, is GAGVSQSPSNKVTEKGKDVELRCDPISGHTALYWYRQSLGQGLEFLIYFQGNSAPDKSGLPSDRFSAERTGGSVSTLTIQRTQQEDSAVYLCASSSVLAHRDGRSPLHFGNGTRLTVT.

This clonotype has a count of ten or more. The chain joins TRBV7-3 to TRBJ2-3, with D possibly matching TRBD1 (6 bases). The V gene's germline CDR1 is SGHTA and CDR2 FQGTGA. The CDR3 contains 15 residues. V lost 4 bases and J lost 2, with 13 bases in between. CDR3 sequence: CASSSKTGITDTQYF. Written as DNA, the CDR3 is TGTGCCAGCAGCTCCAAGACAGGCATCACAGATACGCAGTATTTT.

This rearrangement joins TRBV4-1 to TRBJ2-3; the D is unclear. The germline V and J ends were trimmed by 1 base and 2 bases, with 10 bases remaining between them. Germline loops: CDR1 MGHRA, CDR2 YSYEKL. This CDR3 is 15 amino acids long. The CDR3 spells CASSQVTPPTDTQYF. The CDR3, as DNA: TGCGCCAGCAGCCAAGTGACCCCACCCACAGATACGCAGTATTTT.

This clonotype was seen repeatedly, ten times or more. The V call is TRBV28, the J call TRBJ2-5; D remains unclear. Germline V gene data show CDR1 as MDHEN and CDR2 as SYDVKM. V lost 2 bases to trimming and J lost 2 bases, with 15 bases between them. This CDR3 is built from 16 residues. The CDR3 is CASSLGLGWNQETQYF. The CDR3 DNA reads TGTGCCAGCAGTTTAGGGCTTGGTTGGAATCAAGAGACCCAGTACTTC. Supplemented by reference TRBV28 and TRBJ2-5, the full variable domain reads DVKVTQSSRYLVKRTGEKVFLECVQDMDHENMFWYRQDPGLGLRLIYFSYDVKMKEKGDIPEGYSVSREKKERFSLILESASTNQTSMYLCASSLGLGWNQETQYFGPGTRLLVL.

The chain couples TRBV29-1 to TRBJ2-5, with D uncertain. This CDR3 spans 12 amino acids. CDR1 and CDR2 (germline): SQVTM, ANQGSEA. The V gene lost 7 bases and the J gene lost 5 bases, with 14 bases spanning the gap. CDR3 sequence (DNA): TGCAGCGCGTGTGAGGTGGCGGAGACCCAGTACTTC. Translation gives CSACEVAETQYF. Full variable domain (outside the CDR3, taken from reference TRBV29-1 and TRBJ2-5): SAVISQKPSRDICQRGTSLTIQCQVDSQVTMMFWYRQQPGQSLTLIATANQGSEATYESGFVIDKFPISRPNLTFSTLTVSNMSPEDSSIYLCSACEVAETQYFGPGTRLLVL.

The CDR3 DNA is TGTGCCAGCAGCCTTGACAGGGTAGTTGGGGAGCTGTTTTTT. Protein sequence: CASSLDRVVGELFF. This chain links TRBV6-1 with TRBJ2-2, with 7 positions matching TRBD1. Germline CDR1 MNHNS, CDR2 SASEGT. The ends lost 6 bases at V and 8 bases at J; junction bases unmatched: 9. This CDR3 has 14 residues.